These T cell receptor beta chains were read from a single sample in a study of T cell repertoires in cytomegalovirus infection. TCRdb independently ran MiXCR on the reads; one entry per CDR3 protein. The sample has 680,000 or so distinct CDR3 sequences; less than 40% are singletons. Sequenced input: PBMCs. These receptors originate from a human donor in good health (CMV status not recorded). Some clones in this sample may be carry-over from other donors' samples. Each CDR3 is given with its conserved first and last residue. The D gene is left open where the match is weak. Where a row states a size, it is once, few, many or the class of an expanded clone; other rows omit it.

clone size,J gene,D gene,V gene,CDR3 DNA,CDR3 protein
few,TRBJ1-6,TRBD1,TRBV12-3/TRBV12-4,TGTGCCAGCAGCCGACAGGGTACCTATAATTCACCCCTCCACTTT,CASSRQGTYNSPLHF
.,TRBJ2-1,.,TRBV12-3/TRBV12-4,TGTGCCAGCACCCGAGGGGGGCGCAAAAATGAGCAGTTCTTC,CASTRGGRKNEQFF
.,TRBJ2-1,.,TRBV20-1,TGCAGTGCTAGTTTTCGTGGGGGCGCCTCCTACAATGAGCAGTTCTTC,CSASFRGGASYNEQFF
few,TRBJ2-1,.,TRBV2,TGTGCCAGCAGAGTCGGGGTTGAGCAGTTCTTC,CASRVGVEQFF
few,TRBJ1-1,.,TRBV6-5,TGTGCCAGCAGTTACAATGGGGTGAGGGCTTTCTTT,CASSYNGVRAFF
few,TRBJ1-2,TRBD1,TRBV12-3/TRBV12-4,TGTGCCAGCGGGACAGGGGGCGCCCCGGGAGGCTACACCTTC,CASGTGGAPGGYTF
few,TRBJ2-7,TRBD2,TRBV6-1,TGTGCCAGCAGTGAAATAGCGGGAGACACCTACGAGCAGTACTTC,CASSEIAGDTYEQYF
.,TRBJ1-1,.,TRBV7-2,TGTGCCAGCAGCCGGGGACGGGCTCTGGGCACTGAAGCTTTCTTT,CASSRGRALGTEAFF
.,TRBJ1-2,.,TRBV28,TGTGCCAGCATTGGGGGGCCCCCCTATTGCTACACTTTC,CASIGGPPYCYTF
few,TRBJ2-1,TRBD1,TRBV6-1,TGTGCCAGCAGAGATAAAAGGAGGGACAGGGGAACCTTC,CASRDKRRDRGTF
few,TRBJ1-2,.,TRBV6-5,TGTGCCAGCAGTGTGGAGGCAGGGGCCAACTATGGCTACACCTTC,CASSVEAGANYGYTF
.,TRBJ1-1,.,TRBV6-2/TRBV6-3,TGTGCCAGCAGTGACACCTCCATAGGGGCTTTCTTT,CASSDTSIGAFF
.,TRBJ2-3,.,TRBV19,TGTGCCATTAGTAGACTACCGGGGACAGATACGCAGTATTTT,CAISRLPGTDTQYF
many,TRBJ1-1,.,TRBV7-2,TGTGCCAGCAGGCTTCAAACGGGAGATAGCACTGAAGCTTTCTTT,CASRLQTGDSTEAFF
.,TRBJ2-1,.,TRBV7-2,TGTGCCAGTCAAAACCAGGGAAATGAGCAGTTCTTC,CASQNQGNEQFF
.,TRBJ1-2,.,TRBV2,TGTGCCAGCAAAGGGACTGGCTATGGCTACACCTTC,CASKGTGYGYTF
.,TRBJ1-3,.,TRBV7-2,TGTGCCAGCAGCTTAGAACAGGGAAACTCTGGAAACACCATATCTTTT,CASSLEQGNSGNTISF